These 14 T cell receptor beta chains were sequenced from one sample in a study of cytomegalovirus exposure and HLA in healthy donors. Generated by immunoSEQ multiplex PCR, the TCRdb table keeps only in-frame clones and is missing some. The sample consists of some 180,000 clones, approximately 86% of them appearing once. Sample: PBMCs. The receptor source for this set is a man in his thirties or forties in good health and CMV-seropositive.

The V gene is TRBV4-2, the J gene TRBJ2-1; 12 nucleotides agree with TRBD2. V trimming: 0 bases; J trimming: 13 bases; junction bases outside the gene matches: 4. The CDR3 extends over 14 amino acids. The germline V gene encodes CDR1 LGHNA and CDR2 YNFKEQ. This chain's CDR3 is CASSQDLLAGGQFF. Written as DNA, the CDR3 is TGTGCCAGCAGCCAAGATCTACTAGCGGGAGGTCAGTTCTTC.

The genes are TRBV6-5 and TRBJ2-7, with no clear D. The CDR3 contains 13 residues. CDR1 and CDR2 (germline): MNHEY, SVGAGI. The V end lost 5 bases, the J end lost 2 bases, and 10 bases lay between the germline ends. The CDR3 sequence: CASSRPGPYEQYF. CDR3 coding DNA: TGTGCCAGCAGTCGTCCTGGACCCTACGAGCAGTACTTC.

The chain has TRBV2 and TRBJ1-2, with D tentatively TRBD1 (5 bases). Germline V gene data show CDR1 as SNHLY and CDR2 as FYNNEI. V lost 0 bases and J 8 bases, leaving 13 bases between the germline ends. The CDR3 contains 14 residues. In nucleotides, the CDR3 is TGTGCCAGCAGTGAAGCGCAGGGTACCCGAGGCTACACCTTC. It specifies CASSEAQGTRGYTF.

This chain joins TRBV2 and TRBJ2-7, with 11 bases aligning to TRBD1. The V segment lost 5 bases and the J segment 6 bases; nucleotides outside the gene matches: 3. Germline V gene lookup returns CDR1 SNHLY and CDR2 FYNNEI. The CDR3 runs to 13 residues. The chain's CDR3 is CASSSGTGGEQYF. The DNA of the CDR3 is TGTGCCAGCAGTTCCGGGACAGGGGGCGAGCAGTACTTC.

Points on this clone: This sample also contains other DNA sequences that code for the same CDR3. The genes are TRBV9 and TRBJ2-7; D is uncertain. CDR1 is SGDLS and CDR2 is YYNGEE in the germline V gene. This CDR3 has 15 residues. Trimming took off 0 bases at V and 0 bases at J, with 10 bases between the two ends. The CDR3 protein is CASSVGTGGSYEQYF. The CDR3 DNA is TGTGCCAGCAGCGTAGGGACCGGTGGCTCCTACGAGCAGTACTTC.

CDR3 loop: CAGNQGAAGELFF. For the CDR3, the DNA is TGTGCCGGAAATCAGGGGGCGGCCGGGGAGCTGTTTTTT. The chain couples TRBV13 to TRBJ2-2, with 8 bases fitting TRBD1. The CDR3 extends over 13 amino acids. Unmatched junction bases numbered 8, after V lost 11 bases and J lost 6 bases. CDR1 and CDR2 from the germline V gene are PRHDT and FYEKMQ (reference sequence).

The V gene is TRBV4-3, the J gene TRBJ1-2; TRBD1 is a possible D gene (5 bases). Trimming shortened V by 0 bases and J by 1 base, and 9 bases separated the two germline ends. The CDR3 covers 15 residues. Germline V gene lookup returns CDR1 LGHNA and CDR2 YSLEER. The CDR3 protein is CASSQDRGYNYGYTF. In nucleotides, the CDR3 is TGCGCCAGCAGCCAAGATAGGGGATATAACTATGGCTACACCTTC.

V is TRBV11-2 and J is TRBJ2-5; 8 nucleotides line up with TRBD2. The CDR3 runs to 15 residues. The germline V gene encodes CDR1 SGHAT and CDR2 FQNNGV. V was pared by 5 bases and J by 2 bases, with 7 bases of the junction left unmatched. The CDR3 sequence: CASSVRRGDQETQYF. The CDR3 DNA reads as TGTGCCAGCAGCGTACGGCGGGGGGATCAAGAGACCCAGTACTTC.

The chain couples TRBV7-2 to TRBJ1-1; D gene uncertain. Germline-derived CDR1 and CDR2 are SGHTA and FQGNSA. There are 14 residues in the CDR3. V was trimmed by 5 bases and J by 6 bases, leaving 16 bases between them. The CDR3 nucleotides are TGTGCCAGCAGCGTCGATGGTCAGCCCCCTGAAGCTTTCTTT. It translates to CASSVDGQPPEAFF.

The V gene is TRBV27, the J gene TRBJ2-3, with D perhaps matching TRBD1 or TRBD2 (5 bases each). This CDR3 is built from 14 residues. Germline CDR1 MNHEY, CDR2 SMNVEV (reference sequence). Trimming shortened V by 4 bases and J by 1 base, and 9 bases separated the two germline ends. In nucleotides, the CDR3 is TGTGCCAGCAGTTACCGGGACCGCACAGATACGCAGTATTTT. This translates into CASSYRDRTDTQYF.

J is TRBJ2-7 and V is TRBV6-1, with D possibly matching TRBD2 (5 bases). CDR1 and CDR2 (germline): MNHNS, SASEGT. The CDR3 loop spans 14 amino acids. Trimming took off 7 bases at V and 0 bases at J, with 13 bases between the two ends. The CDR3 DNA sequence: TGTGCCAGCACGGAAGCGGAGAGCTCCTACGAGCAGTACTTC. Translating it yields CASTEAESSYEQYF.

For this clone: One end of the junction fails to match germline, which may point to a read error. This chain connects TRBV7-7 to TRBJ2-3, with TRBD1 matching over 8 bases. Per the germline V gene, CDR1 is SSHAT and CDR2 is FNYEAQ (reference sequence). The CDR3 covers 15 residues. The CDR3 DNA sequence: TGTGCTAGCAGCTTAGACAGGGGAGACACAGATACGCAGTATTTT. Translated, it gives CASSLDRGDTDTQYF. Variable domain in full (rest from reference TRBV7-7 and TRBJ2-3): GAGVSQSPRYKVTKRGQDVTLRCDPISSHATLYWYQQALGQGPEFLTYFNYEAQPDKSGLPSDRFSAERPEGSISTLTIQRTEQRDSAMYRCASSLDRGDTDTQYFGPGTRLTVL.

V and J are TRBV7-3 and TRBJ2-5; 9 positions agree with TRBD1. This CDR3 is 14 amino acids long. The germline V gene has CDR1 SGHTA and CDR2 FQGTGA. Germline trimming cut 5 bases from V and 4 bases from J; bases unmatched to any gene: 5. The CDR3 DNA sequence: TGTGCCAGCAGCAAACAGGGGGCTGGAGAGACCCAGTACTTC. Its protein is CASSKQGAGETQYF.

The chain recombines TRBV29-1 with TRBJ2-5, with a weak D call TRBD2 (5 bases). CDR3 length: 14 amino acids. Germline loops: CDR1 SQVTM, CDR2 ANQGSEA. Trimming cost V 5 bases and J 1 base, with 14 bases left between them. CDR3 loop: CSVLTGGSQETQYF. Written as DNA, the CDR3 is TGCAGCGTTCTAACCGGAGGATCCCAAGAGACCCAGTACTTC. Together with reference TRBV29-1 and TRBJ2-5, the CDR3 gives the full variable domain: SAVISQKPSRDICQRGTSLTIQCQVDSQVTMMFWYRQQPGQSLTLIATANQGSEATYESGFVIDKFPISRPNLTFSTLTVSNMSPEDSSIYLCSVLTGGSQETQYFGPGTRLLVL.